This TCR beta chain was recorded in a study of blood T cell repertoires in COVID-19. On the study more broadly: Nucleic acid was either cDNA or gDNA, and it came from T cells, B-cell-depleted T cells, or PBMCs.

J was trimmed by 5 bases and V by 6 bases; bases with no gene match: 9. There are 14 residues in the CDR3. The germline V gene has CDR1 MNHEY and CDR2 SMNVEV (reference sequence). Clones were sequenced by immunoSEQ multiplex PCR, and TCRdb holds only the in-frame ones, with some missing. Of roughly 300,000 clones listed, roughly 86% are singletons. Participant ages covered about 18 to 89 years across 24 US areas. Participant-reported clinical history was the basis for cohort assignment. Two negative PCRs, clearance, or symptom resolution were required of recovered Cohort 3 donors. The chain is built from TRBV27 and TRBJ2-5, with TRBD1 identical over 7 bases. This TCR was recovered from a woman under 40 who had recovered from COVID-19. The sample comprised PBMCs or T cells enriched from blood (not recorded which). The CDR3 DNA is TGTGCCAGCAGCCCAGGGGGTCGTTCGGAGACCCAGTACTTC. This codes for CASSPGGRSETQYF.